This T cell receptor (beta chain) was captured in a study of shared clonotypes between healthy human individuals. The protocol was immunoSEQ multiplex PCR, while the TCRdb copy is restricted to in-frame clones and leaves out a portion. The repertoire has 2,500,000 or so clones, roughly 90% of them found once; the top ten carry about 0.41%. Sequencing was performed on naive CD4+ T cells from PBMCs. Specified subset: CD45RA+ positively selected. This receptor was obtained from a man aged 18 to 35 in good health. Some clones in this sample may be carry-over from other donors' samples.

This CDR3 reads CASSIWSALRANQPQHF. In nucleotides, the CDR3 is TGTGCCAGTAGTATATGGTCGGCTTTGCGAGCCAATCAGCCCCAGCATTTT. The chain links TRBV19 to TRBJ1-5; D is uncertain. The germline gives CDR1 LNHDA, CDR2 SQIVND (reference sequence). The CDR3 contains 17 residues. V was cut by 2 bases and J by 3 bases, with 17 bases left in between.